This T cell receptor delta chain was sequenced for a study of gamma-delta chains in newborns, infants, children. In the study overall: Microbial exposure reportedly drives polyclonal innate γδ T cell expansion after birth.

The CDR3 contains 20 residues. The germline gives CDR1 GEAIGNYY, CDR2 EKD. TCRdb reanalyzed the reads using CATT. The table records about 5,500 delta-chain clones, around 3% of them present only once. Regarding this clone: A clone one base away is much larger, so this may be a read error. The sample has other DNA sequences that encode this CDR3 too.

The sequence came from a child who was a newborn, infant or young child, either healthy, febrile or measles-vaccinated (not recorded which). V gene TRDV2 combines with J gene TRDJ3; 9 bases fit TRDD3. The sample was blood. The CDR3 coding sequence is TGTGCCTGCGACACCCGAGAAGGGGGATACCACTCCTGGGACACCCGACAGATGTTTTTC. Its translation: CACDTREGGYHSWDTRQMFF.